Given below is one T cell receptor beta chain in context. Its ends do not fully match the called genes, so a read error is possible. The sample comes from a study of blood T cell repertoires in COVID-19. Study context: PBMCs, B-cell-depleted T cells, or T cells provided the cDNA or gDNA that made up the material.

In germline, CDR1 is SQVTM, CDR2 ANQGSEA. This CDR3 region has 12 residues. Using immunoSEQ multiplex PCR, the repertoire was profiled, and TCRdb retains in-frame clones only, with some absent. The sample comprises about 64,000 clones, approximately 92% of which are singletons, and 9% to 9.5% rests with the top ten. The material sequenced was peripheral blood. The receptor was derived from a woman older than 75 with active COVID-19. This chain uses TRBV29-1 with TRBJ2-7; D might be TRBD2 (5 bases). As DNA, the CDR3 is TGCAGCGTTGAAGTCGGAGCGGATCAGTACGTCTTC. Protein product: CSVEVGADQYVF.